These T cell receptor beta chains were read from a single sample in a study of PD-L1 blockade in urothelial cancer. The repertoire was sequenced with immunoSEQ multiplex PCR; TCRdb's copy has only in-frame clones and lacks some. The sample consists of about 51,000 clones, 88% of them appearing once. The sample was PBMCs, taken around atezolizumab (anti-PD-L1) treatment. All receptors come from a man in his 60s with urothelial cancer. Each CDR3 is given with its conserved first and last residue. D genes are given only for firm matches. Not every row has a clone size; where given, it reads once, few, many or a size class.

d_call: TRBD2
v_call: TRBV5-1
clone_size: NA
j_call: TRBJ2-3
cdr3_aa: CASSSGLAGGPKDTQYF
cdr3_nt: TGCGCCAGCAGCTCCGGACTAGCGGGAGGGCCGAAAGATACGCAGTATTTT

d_call: NA
v_call: TRBV30
clone_size: NA
j_call: TRBJ2-5
cdr3_aa: CAWAEYGGTETQYF
cdr3_nt: TGTGCCTGGGCCGAGTATGGGGGGACAGAGACCCAGTACTTC

d_call: TRBD2
v_call: TRBV28
clone_size: once
j_call: TRBJ2-7
cdr3_aa: CASSPGLAGTYEQYF
cdr3_nt: TGTGCCAGCAGCCCTGGACTAGCGGGGACCTACGAGCAGTACTTC

d_call: TRBD2
v_call: TRBV7-2
clone_size: NA
j_call: TRBJ2-3
cdr3_aa: CASSSTSGINTDTQYF
cdr3_nt: TGTGCCAGCAGCTCCACTAGCGGGATAAACACAGATACGCAGTATTTT

d_call: NA
v_call: TRBV28
clone_size: NA
j_call: TRBJ2-1
cdr3_aa: CASSLKSRYNEQFF
cdr3_nt: TGTGCCAGCAGTTTAAAGAGTCGGTACAATGAGCAGTTCTTC

d_call: TRBD1
v_call: TRBV5-1
clone_size: NA
j_call: TRBJ1-2
cdr3_aa: CASSPQGGSGYTF
cdr3_nt: TGCGCCAGCAGCCCTCAGGGGGGATCTGGCTACACCTTC

d_call: NA
v_call: TRBV6-6
clone_size: NA
j_call: TRBJ1-2
cdr3_aa: CASSYAGEGGYTF
cdr3_nt: TGTGCCAGCAGTTACGCAGGAGAGGGTGGCTACACCTTC

d_call: TRBD1
v_call: TRBV5-1
clone_size: NA
j_call: TRBJ1-4
cdr3_aa: CASSLGDRALYGELFF
cdr3_nt: TGCGCCAGCAGCTTGGGCGACAGGGCCCTATATGGGGAACTGTTTTTT

d_call: NA
v_call: TRBV10-3
clone_size: NA
j_call: TRBJ2-5
cdr3_aa: CATSRAEETQYF
cdr3_nt: TGTGCCACCTCGAGGGCGGAAGAGACCCAGTACTTC

d_call: TRBD1
v_call: TRBV11-2
clone_size: once
j_call: TRBJ1-6
cdr3_aa: CASSLGTGNSPLHF
cdr3_nt: TGTGCCAGCAGCTTAGGGACAGGGAATTCACCCCTCCACTTT

d_call: NA
v_call: TRBV4-3
clone_size: NA
j_call: TRBJ2-1
cdr3_aa: CASSQTQITYEQFF
cdr3_nt: TGCGCCAGCAGCCAAACACAAATTACGTATGAGCAGTTCTTC

d_call: NA
v_call: TRBV6-5
clone_size: NA
j_call: TRBJ1-1
cdr3_aa: CASSYSLNTEAFF
cdr3_nt: TGTGCCAGCAGTTACTCACTTAACACTGAAGCTTTCTTT

d_call: TRBD2
v_call: TRBV30
clone_size: NA
j_call: TRBJ2-1
cdr3_aa: CAWSGGSTSGGDNEQFF
cdr3_nt: TGTGCCTGGAGTGGAGGGTCGACTAGCGGGGGGGACAATGAGCAGTTCTTC

d_call: NA
v_call: TRBV7-6
clone_size: NA
j_call: TRBJ1-2
cdr3_aa: CASSFGGAFYGYTF
cdr3_nt: TGTGCCAGCAGCTTCGGGGGGGCGTTCTATGGCTACACCTTC

d_call: TRBD2
v_call: TRBV11-2
clone_size: NA
j_call: TRBJ2-7
cdr3_aa: CASSLDRTSGGVAKQYF
cdr3_nt: TGTGCCAGCAGCTTAGATCGGACTAGCGGGGGGGTTGCAAAGCAGTACTTC

d_call: NA
v_call: TRBV4-1
clone_size: few
j_call: TRBJ2-3
cdr3_aa: CASSRTGRRVTDTQYF
cdr3_nt: TGCGCCAGCAGCCGTACAGGGAGACGAGTTACAGATACGCAGTATTTT

d_call: TRBD1
v_call: TRBV28
clone_size: NA
j_call: TRBJ1-2
cdr3_aa: CASIDRVMGGYTF
cdr3_nt: TGTGCCAGCATAGACAGGGTCATGGGCGGCTACACCTTC

d_call: NA
v_call: TRBV2
clone_size: NA
j_call: TRBJ2-7
cdr3_aa: CASSNSRDTAYEQYF
cdr3_nt: TGTGCCAGCAGTAATTCCCGGGACACTGCCTACGAGCAGTACTTC

d_call: NA
v_call: TRBV2
clone_size: NA
j_call: TRBJ2-5
cdr3_aa: CASSQGQQETQYF
cdr3_nt: TGTGCCAGCAGTCAGGGCCAACAAGAGACCCAGTACTTC

d_call: TRBD2
v_call: TRBV6-6
clone_size: NA
j_call: TRBJ2-3
cdr3_aa: CASSPGLAGGTDTQYF
cdr3_nt: TGTGCCAGCAGCCCGGGACTAGCGGGGGGCACAGATACGCAGTATTTT